The text below deals with one T cell receptor beta chain. No antigen is known for it. At one end the junction does not follow the germline gene, possibly because of a read error. Template material for TCR beta VDJ and CDR3 profiling consisted of genomic DNA. TCRdb analysed the reads with MiXCR anew, one entry per CDR3 protein. The data hold around 290,000 distinct CDR3 sequences, with under 65% observed a single time. This record comes from a study of CD8+CD57+ T cells in acquired aplastic anemia. Whole-study results and caveats: Overlapping CD8+ CDR3 repertoires of patients and controls contained nearly 30 shared sequences.

The sequenced patients had an expansion of CD8+CD57+ cells seen by flow cytometry. There were no patients without severe acquired aplastic anemia. Each patient gave a blood sample that was collected before any therapy had been received. The CDR3 spans 15 residues. Germline CDR1 and CDR2: LNHDA and SQIVND (reference sequence). The sequenced material came from sorted CD4+, CD8+, or CD8+CD57+ T cells (not recorded which) from PBMCs. The TCR originated in a human donor with aplastic anemia. The rearrangement joins TRBV19 to TRBJ2-2; 10 nucleotides align to TRBD2. DNA for the CDR3: TGTGCCAGTAGACGCCCTAGCGGGGGCACCGGGGAGCCGTTTTTT. Protein: CASRRPSGGTGEPFF. Filled out from reference TRBV19 and TRBJ2-2, the complete variable domain reads DGGITQSPKYLFRKEGQNVTLSCEQNLNHDAMYWYRQDPGQGLRLIYYSQIVNDFQKGDIAEGYSVSREKKESFPLTVTSAQKNPTAFYLCASRRPSGGTGEPFFGEGSRLTVL.